One sample yielded the 13 T cell receptor beta chains listed below, sequenced in a study of cytomegalovirus exposure and HLA in healthy donors (dated by TCRdb to about 2017). Library creation used the immunoSEQ multiplex PCR assay. A mixture of 60 forward primers for TCR Vbeta segments and 13 reverse primers for TCR Jbeta segments was used in the multiplex PCR. TCRdb stores this immuneACCESS table with in-frame sequences only. Part of the clones is absent; in the studies checked, under half of the shortfall reflects unresolved V genes, and no reason is known for the rest. This sample has under 200,000 clones in its table, and 82% of those were observed once. The biggest ten clones account for approximately 1% of the sample. The sample consisted of PBMCs. The receptors originated from a girl aged 2 to 9 in good health and CMV-seropositive.

This chain links TRBV7-8 with TRBJ2-7; 9 nucleotides agree with TRBD2. Germline CDR1 SGHVS, CDR2 FQNEAQ. The CDR3 contains 15 residues. V was pared by 3 bases and J by 7 bases, with 10 bases of the junction left unmatched. In DNA, the CDR3 is TGTGCCAGCAGCTTCGGTGCGGGGGGGCTGAAGGAGCAGTACTTC. This translates into CASSFGAGGLKEQYF.

The rearrangement joins TRBV13 to TRBJ2-1; tentative D call: TRBD2 (7 bases). Germline values: CDR1 PRHDT, CDR2 FYEKMQ (reference sequence). Trimming cost V 5 bases and J 1 base, with 24 bases left between them. CDR3 size: 19 residues. The DNA of the CDR3 is TGTGCCAGCAGCCCCCGGGGGGCTAGCGGAGATGGATCCTACAATGAGCAGTTCTTC. Protein sequence: CASSPRGASGDGSYNEQFF.

V and J are TRBV9 and TRBJ1-2, with D possibly being TRBD1 (5 bases). Germline V gene data show CDR1 as SGDLS and CDR2 as YYNGEE. V was cut by 0 bases and J by 0 bases, with 9 bases left in between. The CDR3 is 15 residues long. CDR3 region: CASSVGTPANYGYTF. The CDR3 DNA sequence: TGTGCCAGCAGCGTAGGGACACCTGCTAACTATGGCTACACCTTC.

The V call is TRBV4-1, the J call TRBJ2-5; a possible D gene is TRBD1 (6 bases). The J call may not be correct, given that the DNA end is closer to TRBJ2-7. Germline V gives CDR1 MGHRA, CDR2 YSYEKL. The CDR3 covers 15 residues. The CDR3 nucleotides are TGCGCCAGCAGCCAATTCCACAGGGTGTCCTACGAGCAGTACTTC. Its protein product is CASSQFHRVSYEQYF.

This clone came up a few times. The chain uses TRBV30 and TRBJ2-2; 8 bases are shared with TRBD2. The germline CDR1 and CDR2 sequences are GTSNPN and SVGIG (reference sequence). The CDR3 contains 15 residues. V was clipped by 5 bases and J by 2 bases; unmatched bases: 7. The CDR3 DNA follows: TGTGCCTGGGACCTTAGCGGGGTAAACACCGGGGAGCTGTTTTTT. Protein sequence: CAWDLSGVNTGELFF.

The chain uses TRBV19 and TRBJ2-7, with a tentative D call TRBD2 (5 bases). This CDR3 contains 15 residues. With 3 bases removed from V and 3 bases from J, the gap between germline ends came to 15 bases. Per germline, CDR1 LNHDA and CDR2 SQIVND (reference sequence). The CDR3 spells CASSISVGNYYEQYF. The CDR3, as DNA: TGTGCCAGTAGTATTTCGGTCGGGAACTACTACGAGCAGTACTTC.

V gene TRBV6-1 combines with J gene TRBJ1-1, with D maybe TRBD1 (5 bases). V lost 7 bases to trimming and J lost 7 bases, with 16 bases between them. The CDR3 is 13 residues long. The germline V gene encodes CDR1 MNHNS and CDR2 SASEGT. CDR3 nucleotide sequence: TGTGCCAGCATGGGGGGAGGATGGGATGAAGCTTTCTTT. Encoded protein: CASMGGGWDEAFF.

The CDR3 loop is CAWSAPGQRNEQYF. The CDR3 DNA sequence: TGTGCCTGGAGTGCACCGGGACAGCGGAACGAGCAGTACTTC. The genes are TRBV30 and TRBJ2-7; 7 nucleotides line up with TRBD1. This CDR3 region has 14 residues. V dropped 1 base and J dropped 5; count of bases not matched to a gene: 8. CDR1 and CDR2 from the germline V gene are GTSNPN and SVGIG (reference sequence).

This chain connects TRBV5-1 to TRBJ2-6, with 7 bases matching TRBD1. From germline, CDR1 is SGHRS and CDR2 YFSETQ. Trimming removed 0 bases from V and 1 base from J; junction bases left unmatched: 10. There are 19 residues in the CDR3. As DNA, the CDR3 is TGCGCCAGCAGCTTGGCCGAGGGGACAGAATTTTCTGGGGCCAACGTCCTGACTTTC. Amino acids: CASSLAEGTEFSGANVLTF.

There are a few counts of this clone. CDR3 in DNA: TGTGCCAGCAGCTTGAGCGGGTCCGCGAACACCGGGGAGCTGTTTTTT. It encodes CASSLSGSANTGELFF. V and J are TRBV5-6 and TRBJ2-2; a weak D match, TRBD2 (6 bases). V shed 1 base and J shed 0 bases, with 10 bases lying between them. CDR3 size: 16 residues. Germline CDR1 reads SGHDT; CDR2 reads YYEEEE.

The rearrangement joins TRBV7-2 to TRBJ1-2, with 7 bases lining up with TRBD1. Germline CDR1 SGHTA, CDR2 FQGNSA. The V segment lost 2 bases and the J segment 1 base; nucleotides outside the gene matches: 10. CDR3 length: 17 residues. CDR3 DNA sequence: TGTGCCAGCAGCTTATCAGCTTTGACAGGGTTTAACTATGGCTACACCTTC. Its protein product is CASSLSALTGFNYGYTF.

The genes are TRBV30 and TRBJ1-5, with D possibly being TRBD1 (5 bases). The V gene lost 4 bases and the J gene lost 2 bases, with 9 bases spanning the gap. This CDR3 has 13 residues. Germline assignment: CDR1 GTSNPN and CDR2 SVGIG (reference sequence). The CDR3 nucleotides are TGTGCCTGGACGAAACAGGGCAATCAGCCCCAGCATTTT. Protein product: CAWTKQGNQPQHF.

This clone showed up just once. Other DNA variants within this sample encode the same CDR3. The chain couples TRBV5-1 to TRBJ1-1, with D possibly TRBD1 on 5 matching bases. The CDR3 runs 15 residues. The V end was cut by 3 bases, the J end by 7 bases, with 19 bases between. The germline CDR1 and CDR2 sequences are SGHRS and YFSETQ. DNA for the CDR3: TGCGCCAGCAGCTCTGGCGGGGGTTCAGATGGTGAAGCTTTCTTT. Its protein product is CASSSGGGSDGEAFF. The variable domain in full, with the rest retrieved from reference TRBV5-1 and TRBJ1-1, is KAGVTQTPRYLIKTRGQQVTLSCSPISGHRSVSWYQQTPGQGLQFLFEYFSETQRNKGNFPGRFSGRQFSNSRSEMNVSTLELGDSALYLCASSSGGGSDGEAFFGQGTRLTVV.